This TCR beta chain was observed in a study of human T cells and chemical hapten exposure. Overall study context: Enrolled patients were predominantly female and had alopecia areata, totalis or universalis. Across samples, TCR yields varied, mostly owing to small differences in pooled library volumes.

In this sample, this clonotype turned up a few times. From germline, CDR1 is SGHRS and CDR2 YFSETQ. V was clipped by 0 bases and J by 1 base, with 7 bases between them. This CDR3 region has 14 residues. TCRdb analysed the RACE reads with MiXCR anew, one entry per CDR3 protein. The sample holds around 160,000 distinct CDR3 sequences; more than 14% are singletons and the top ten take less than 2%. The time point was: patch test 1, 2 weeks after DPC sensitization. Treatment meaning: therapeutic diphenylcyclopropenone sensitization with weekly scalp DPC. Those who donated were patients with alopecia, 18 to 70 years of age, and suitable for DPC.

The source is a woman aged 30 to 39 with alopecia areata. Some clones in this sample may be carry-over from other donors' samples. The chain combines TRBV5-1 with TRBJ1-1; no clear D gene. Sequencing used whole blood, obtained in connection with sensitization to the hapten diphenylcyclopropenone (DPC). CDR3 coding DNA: TGCGCCAGCAGCTTGGGCCCACCGAACACTGAAGCTTTCTTT. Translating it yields CASSLGPPNTEAFF.